The T cell receptor (delta chain) under discussion was sequenced for a study of delta chains in infants with herpesvirus infections (dated 2023 in TCRdb). For the wider study: To characterize gammadelta T cell responses to primary cytomegalovirus (CMV) infection, researchers prospectively followed a birth cohort of Ugandan infants starting at birth. A public fetal Vdelta1/Vgamma8 gammadelta TCR clonotype was searched for in infants infected with CMV after birth. From PBMC, gammadelta TCRs were sequenced for 15 to 20 CMV-infected infants (one congenitally infected) and several CMV-uninfected infants who had sufficient sample available. By approximate age, the infant blood samples fell into groups of 1.5, 4, 8 and 12 months. Previously published Belgian fetal and cord blood gammadelta TCR data were included only for comparison and were not generated in this cohort.

CDR1 TSWWSYY and CDR2 QGS are derived from the germline V gene. The CDR3 has 17 amino acids, counting the end cysteine and phenylalanine. Solely the CDR3 DNA is kept, with 51 bases framed from the first base. The trim is 2 bases for V and 3 bases for J, with a gap of 19 bases between the germline ends. In Kampala, Uganda, pregnant women receiving prenatal care were recruited and their infants were enrolled, and documentation of maternal HIV status was required. Home visits to families took place weekly, and collection of infant clinical information, oral swabs and peripheral blood began at 6 weeks of age and was repeated every 4 months after that. After blood was collected in heparin tubes, PBMC were isolated using Ficoll-Paque density gradient centrifugation and then cryopreserved. The library was obtained by RT-PCR. TCR cDNA was generated by reverse transcription of PBMC RNA with SuperScript II and gamma-chain- and delta-chain-specific primers. Purification of cDNA was performed with AMPure XP beads, after which the cDNA was amplified and indexed with Illumina adapters by means of the Nextera XT Index Kit. An Illumina MiSeq with a V2 300-cycle kit was used to sequence the gammadelta TCR libraries. The paper's data handling went like this. Using MiXCR v2.1.12, CDR3 sequences were assembled, and reads were mapped onto D, J and V genes obtained from GenBank. Repertoire analyses of the CDR3 clonotypes were performed with VDJtools v1.2.1. Clonotypes were called again by TCRdb from the public reads via CATT, and duplicate nucleotide sequences were then merged into one entry. TCRdb's processing, not the authors' own work, is the source of the V and J calls. The sample table contains fewer than 1,500 delta-chain clones; only one count was recorded for about 7% of them. Of the sample, roughly 9.7% is held by the ten largest clones.

This clone is characterized as large (0.1 to 1%). It lacks a known antigen. Per-base quality was not reported, and no clone a single base away is much larger than it. General conclusions and limits of the study: Of around 19 CMV-infected infants, several carried the public Vdelta1 clonotype: three infants infected postnatally before 120 days of age and the congenitally infected infant. The authors noted a small sample size and no race- or environment-matched controls, since nearly all Ugandans acquire CMV before adulthood. The public clonotype might still be present below the detection limit in CMV-uninfected infants. The frequency of the public clonotype among Vdelta1 cells appeared to be inversely correlated with age at infection and fell quickly, apparently not lasting beyond roughly two months. Detection of the public clonotype was limited to the first time point after infection, and the public clonotype was not found in uninfected infants or in infants infected after 120 days.

Recombination linked TRDV1 to TRDJ1, and TRDD3 may be the D gene, going by 5 matching bases. The clonotype comes from a human donor who was a Ugandan infant, either HIV-exposed or HIV-unexposed (not recorded which). Source: peripheral blood, taken at time point 1 of longitudinal follow-up. The nucleotide sequence is given as TGTGCTCTTGGGGAAATCGGGGGTCCACGGGACGCCGATAAACTCATCTTT. Its protein product is CALGEIGGPRDADKLIF.